The present TCR beta chain was sequenced within a study of T cells in Graves' hyperthyroidism and ophthalmopathy. This clonotype was detected ten times or more. Trimming shortened V by 3 bases and J by 6 bases, and 14 bases separated the two germline ends. The CDR3 runs 15 residues. CDR1 and CDR2 (germline): SGHTA, FQGNSA. Amplification yielded TCR beta CDR3 regions, with RNA transcripts as the source. HTBI primers were the set used in a first-round RT-PCR of the TCR CDR3. TCRdb independently ran MiXCR on the multiplex PCR reads; one entry per CDR3 protein. The data contain 250,000 to 300,000 distinct CDR3 sequences, approximately 17% of them singletons.

The receptor was isolated from an older woman with Graves' ophthalmopathy. The sequenced sample consisted of blood. V is TRBV7-2 and J is TRBJ1-4; D not certain. CDR3 bases: TGTGCCAGCAGCTTTCGTGGCAGTCGACATGAAAAACTGTTTTTT. This gives the protein CASSFRGSRHEKLFF.